The 8 T cell receptor beta chains below come from one sample, sequenced in a study of blood T cell repertoires in COVID-19. Produced via immunoSEQ multiplex PCR; TCRdb's table is partial and in-frame only. Of about 220,000 clones listed, approximately 86% were seen once; the top ten hold roughly 0.7%. Sequenced: peripheral blood. These receptors originate from a man aged 40-50 years with acute or convalescent COVID-19.

The chain joins TRBV5-1 to TRBJ2-7; 9 positions agree with TRBD2. The CDR3 runs 14 residues. Trimming at V came to 5 bases and at J to 0 bases, leaving 3 bases not matched to a gene. CDR1 and CDR2 from the germline V gene are SGHRS and YFSETQ. The CDR3 bases are TGCGCCAGCAGGAGCGGGGGGAACTCCTACGAGCAGTACTTC. It specifies CASRSGGNSYEQYF.

The chain couples TRBV28 to TRBJ1-1; a possible D gene is TRBD1 (5 bases). The CDR3 sequence is 15 residues long. Trimming removed 8 bases from V and 0 bases from J, with 16 bases in between. Germline CDR1 reads MDHEN; CDR2 reads SYDVKM. The CDR3 nucleotides are TGTGCCAGCCGGGACTCCGGCGGACTGAACACTGAAGCTTTCTTT. Protein sequence: CASRDSGGLNTEAFF.

This clone came up a few times. The chain carries TRBV5-1 and TRBJ2-7, with no clear D. This CDR3 is built from 11 residues. Germline-derived CDR1 and CDR2 are SGHRS and YFSETQ. V lost 4 bases to trimming and J lost 4 bases, with 6 bases between them. CDR3 region: CASSLNYEQYF. The CDR3 bases are TGCGCCAGCAGCCTAAATTACGAGCAGTACTTC.

The V and J genes are TRBV28 and TRBJ2-1; TRBD1 matches at 10 bases. Germline V gene sequence: CDR1 MDHEN, CDR2 SYDVKM. Unmatched junction bases numbered 14, after V lost 4 bases and J lost 8 bases. The CDR3 loop spans 17 amino acids. This chain's CDR3 is CASSSTTGTGVMDEQFF. For the CDR3, the DNA is TGTGCCAGCAGTTCAACCACCGGGACAGGGGTGATGGATGAGCAGTTCTTC.

This clone was counted once. Other DNA sequences in the same sample also yield this CDR3. The chain couples TRBV28 to TRBJ1-3, with TRBD1 matching 10 bases. The CDR3 sequence is 15 residues long. Germline loops: CDR1 MDHEN, CDR2 SYDVKM. V shed 2 bases, J shed 4 bases, and the junction held 2 bases outside the gene matches. CDR3 loop: CASSLPGQGGNTIYF. In DNA, the CDR3 is TGTGCCAGCAGTTTACCGGGACAGGGGGGAAACACCATATATTTT.

This clone was detected a few times. This rearrangement joins TRBV6-6 to TRBJ1-2; D perhaps matches TRBD1 (6 bases). This CDR3 has 13 amino acids. Germline V gene sequence: CDR1 MNHNY, CDR2 SVGAGI (reference sequence). Trimming left V 5 bases short and J 8 bases short, with 15 bases between. The CDR3 DNA reads as TGTGCCAGCAGTGACCCTACAGGGAGAGGCTACACCTTC. It encodes CASSDPTGRGYTF.

V is TRBV28 and J is TRBJ2-7, with a possible D match to TRBD2 (5 bases). The CDR3 has 15 residues. Germline CDR1 and CDR2: MDHEN and SYDVKM. Trimming left V 1 base short and J 0 bases short, with 10 bases between. For the CDR3, the DNA is TGTGCCAGCAGTTTATTGCCCGGGGACTCCTACGAGCAGTACTTC. Its translation is CASSLLPGDSYEQYF.

In DNA form, the CDR3 reads TGTGCCAGCTCACCGGGACAGGGCCCTTTCTCTGGGGCCAACGTCCTGACTTTC. Protein: CASSPGQGPFSGANVLTF. This sequence joins TRBV18 and TRBJ2-6; TRBD1 aligns across 9 bases. Germline V gene lookup returns CDR1 KGHSH and CDR2 LQKENI. J lost 0 bases, V lost 3 bases, and 6 bases had no gene match. The CDR3 is made up of 18 amino acids. Looking up the rest from reference TRBV18 and TRBJ2-6 gives the full variable domain: NAGVMQNPRHLVRRRGQEARLRCSPMKGHSHVYWYRQLPEEGLKFMVYLQKENIIDESGMPKERFSAEFPKEGPSILRIQQVVRGDSAAYFCASSPGQGPFSGANVLTFGAGSRLTVL.